This T cell receptor (beta chain) came from a study of blood T cells in healthy people across ages. In terms of origin and age, donors were healthy Caucasian individuals from Russia aged about 6 to 90. The amount of total RNA extracted per sample was at least 5 micrograms. Together with a sample-barcoded 5' primer, a J-beta primer mix was included in a second PCR lasting roughly 6 to 12 cycles. The yield of each sample was at least 2.5 million CDR3-containing paired-end reads. TCRdb fed the 5' RACE reads into MiXCR, producing one record per CDR3 protein. Of approximately 700,000 distinct CDR3 sequences in the sample, 32% were seen once. This clonotype is a singleton in its sample. Sequencing was done on a sample of blood. The source is a woman of 80 years or more in good health.

The CDR3 nucleotides read TGTGCCAGCAGCGTAGTAGGGGTGACCACTGAAGCTTTCTTT. Translating it yields CASSVVGVTTEAFF. V and J are TRBV9 and TRBJ1-1; TRBD1 might be the D (5 bases). The germline V and J ends were trimmed by 0 bases and 4 bases, with 10 bases remaining between them. The CDR3 contains 14 residues. Looked up from germline, CDR1 is SGDLS and CDR2 is YYNGEE.